This TCR beta chain derives from a study of cytomegalovirus exposure and HLA in healthy donors. Overall study results and limits: Reports credit the classifier with highly specific, highly sensitive diagnosis of cytomegalovirus status. A few CMV-associated chains proved CMV antigen-specific in vitro. The authors listed around 150 TCR beta chains as cytomegalovirus-associated. Among TCR sequences, most were rare, though some public TCRs appeared in many donors.

With regard to this clone: What it binds is unknown.

Profiling relied on immunoSEQ multiplex PCR, and the TCRdb table lists in-frame clones only, not all of them. Of 300,000 to 350,000 clones listed, approximately 86% are singletons. The sequence was collected from a young man in good health and CMV-seronegative. The material sequenced was PBMCs.

The CDR3 here is CASSSNTQGNEQFF. The DNA for the CDR3 is TGTGCCAGCAGCTCTAATACACAGGGGAATGAGCAGTTCTTC. The gene calls are TRBV5-4 and TRBJ2-1, with 7 nucleotides matching TRBD1. CDR1 is SGHNT and CDR2 is YYREEE in the germline V gene (reference sequence). The CDR3 runs 14 residues. V gave up 3 bases and J gave up 7 bases; unmatched junction bases: 7.